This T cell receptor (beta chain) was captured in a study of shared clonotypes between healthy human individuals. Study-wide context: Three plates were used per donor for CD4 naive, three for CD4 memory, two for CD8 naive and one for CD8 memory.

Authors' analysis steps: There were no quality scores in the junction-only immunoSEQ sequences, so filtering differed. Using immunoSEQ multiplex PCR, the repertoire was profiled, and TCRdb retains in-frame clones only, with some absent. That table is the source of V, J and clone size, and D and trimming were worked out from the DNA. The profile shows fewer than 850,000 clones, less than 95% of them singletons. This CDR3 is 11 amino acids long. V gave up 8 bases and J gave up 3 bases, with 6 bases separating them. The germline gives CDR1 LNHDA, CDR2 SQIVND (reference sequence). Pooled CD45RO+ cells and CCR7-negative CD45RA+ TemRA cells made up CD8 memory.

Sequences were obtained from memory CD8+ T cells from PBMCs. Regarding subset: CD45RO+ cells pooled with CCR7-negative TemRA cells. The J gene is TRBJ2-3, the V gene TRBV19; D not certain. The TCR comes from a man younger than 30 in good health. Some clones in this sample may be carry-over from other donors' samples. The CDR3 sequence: CASRLTDTQYF. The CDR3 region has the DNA TGTGCCAGTCGATTGACAGATACGCAGTATTTT.